The 20 T cell receptor beta chains reported below all come from one sample, sequenced in a study of control samples from healthy donors and cancer patients. TCRdb's table, derived via immunoSEQ multiplex PCR, lists solely in-frame clones and lacks some. The repertoire includes 130,000 to 150,000 clones, about 95% of them detected once, and 14% sits in the top ten. Source material: PBMCs. These TCRs come from a man in his 60s with colorectal cancer.

The CDR3 DNA is TGTGCCATCAGTGACTGGATCCAAGAGACCCAGTACTTC. This sequence encodes CAISDWIQETQYF. V gene TRBV10-3 combines with J gene TRBJ2-5, with D unclear. Trimming cost V 3 bases and J 1 base, with 6 bases left between them. Germline V CDR1 and CDR2: ENHRY, SYGVKD. The CDR3 runs 13 residues.

This rearrangement joins TRBV2 to TRBJ1-1, with 8 bases aligning to TRBD1. Germline trimming cut 7 bases from V and 1 base from J; bases unmatched to any gene: 5. Germline V gene sequence: CDR1 SNHLY, CDR2 FYNNEI. This CDR3 spans 14 amino acids. CDR3 residues: CASIPGQANTEAFF. In nucleotides, the CDR3 is TGTGCCAGCATCCCGGGACAGGCGAACACTGAAGCTTTCTTT. The complete variable domain, with remaining parts taken from reference TRBV2 and TRBJ1-1, reads EPEVTQTPSHQVTQMGQEVILRCVPISNHLYFYWYRQILGQKVEFLVSFYNNEISEKSEIFDDQFSVERPDGSNFTLKIRSTKLEDSAMYFCASIPGQANTEAFFGQGTRLTVV.

The rearrangement joins TRBV7-9 to TRBJ1-1; 8 nucleotides align to TRBD1. Germline assignment: CDR1 SEHNR and CDR2 FQNEAQ (reference sequence). J was trimmed by 2 bases and V by 5 bases; bases with no gene match: 16. CDR3 length: 18 residues. DNA of the CDR3: TGTGCCAGCAGCATTCAAAGACAGGGGAAAGGAGTTAACACTGAAGCTTTCTTT. Translation gives CASSIQRQGKGVNTEAFF.

V gene TRBV29-1 combines with J gene TRBJ1-1, with no clear D. The V gene's germline CDR1 is SQVTM and CDR2 ANQGSEA. V lost 6 bases and J 1 base, leaving 6 bases between the germline ends. This CDR3 region has 11 residues. The CDR3 spells CSVFGNTEAFF. The CDR3 DNA sequence: TGCAGCGTCTTCGGGAACACTGAAGCTTTCTTT.

This chain connects TRBV7-9 to TRBJ1-2, with D maybe TRBD1 (5 bases). Trimming stripped 3 bases from V and 2 bases from J, with 7 bases between. The CDR3 runs 13 residues. In germline, CDR1 is SEHNR, CDR2 FQNEAQ (reference sequence). The CDR3 DNA sequence: TGTGCCAGCAGCTTCGCAGGGAACTATGGCTACACCTTC. This codes for CASSFAGNYGYTF.

The chain couples TRBV7-2 to TRBJ2-5, with D unclear. The V gene lost 1 base and the J gene lost 1 base, with 7 bases spanning the gap. Germline V gene data show CDR1 as SGHTA and CDR2 as FQGNSA. The CDR3 contains 14 residues. The CDR3 region is CASSLDFFQETQYF. Here the CDR3 DNA reads TGTGCCAGCAGCTTAGATTTTTTCCAAGAGACCCAGTACTTC. Full variable domain (missing parts from reference TRBV7-2 and TRBJ2-5): GAGVSQSPSNKVTEKGKDVELRCDPISGHTALYWYRQSLGQGLEFLIYFQGNSAPDKSGLPSDRFSAERTGGSVSTLTIQRTQQEDSAVYLCASSLDFFQETQYFGPGTRLLVL.

The CDR3 sequence is CASRALGPYEQYF. The CDR3 coding sequence is TGTGCCAGCAGGGCCTTAGGCCCCTACGAGCAGTACTTC. The rearrangement joins TRBV6-5 to TRBJ2-7; D gene unclear. This CDR3 spans 13 amino acids. The V gene lost 6 bases and the J gene lost 2 bases, with 11 bases spanning the gap. In germline, CDR1 is MNHEY, CDR2 SVGAGI.

The rearrangement uses TRBV3-1 (or the pseudogene TRBV3-2) and TRBJ1-4; TRBD1 might be the D (5 bases). The V gene's germline CDR1 is LGHDT and CDR2 YNNKEL (reference sequence). The CDR3 runs 16 residues. Trimming pared 1 base from V and 4 bases from J, leaving 13 bases between. CDR3 in amino acids: CASSQVFGAGNEKLFF. CDR3 in DNA: TGTGCCAGCAGCCAAGTTTTTGGGGCCGGTAATGAAAAACTGTTTTTT.

V and J are TRBV7-2 and TRBJ2-3, with unresolved D. Germline assignment: CDR1 SGHTA and CDR2 FQGNSA. The CDR3 runs to 13 residues. Trimming removed 0 bases from V and 6 bases from J, with 7 bases in between. The CDR3 loop is CASSLAATDTQYF. The CDR3 DNA is TGTGCCAGCAGCTTAGCAGCTACCGATACGCAGTATTTT.

The chain carries TRBV28 and TRBJ2-7; no reliable D call. The germline CDR1 and CDR2 sequences are MDHEN and SYDVKM. The CDR3 extends over 14 amino acids. Trimming shortened V by 7 bases and J by 2 bases, and 15 bases separated the two germline ends. The CDR3 sequence is CASTPGPIAYEQYF. CDR3 in DNA: TGTGCCAGCACTCCTGGTCCCATAGCCTACGAGCAGTACTTC.

V is TRBV21-1 and J is TRBJ1-1. TRBV21-1 is a recognized pseudogene. The CDR3 extends over 15 amino acids. The CDR3 sequence: CASSKGFSNVLGAFF. As DNA, the CDR3 is TGTGCCAGCAGCAAAGGGTTTTCCAACGTACTGGGAGCTTTCTTT.

This rearrangement joins TRBV5-5 to TRBJ2-7, with TRBD1 as a possible D gene (6 bases). The CDR3 sequence is 14 residues long. From germline, CDR1 is SGHKS and CDR2 YYEKEE (reference sequence). The V and J ends lost 0 bases and 4 bases respectively, with 11 bases between them. CDR3 in DNA: TGTGCCAGCAGCTTGGAGGGACATACTTACGAGCAGTACTTC. Protein product: CASSLEGHTYEQYF.

The chain couples TRBV7-2 to TRBJ2-3, with 11 bases aligning to TRBD2. CDR3 length: 16 residues. Germline V CDR1 and CDR2: SGHTA, FQGNSA. Germline trimming cut 5 bases from V and 5 bases from J; bases unmatched to any gene: 9. The CDR3 loop is CASSLQTSGVGDTQYF. CDR3 nucleotide sequence: TGTGCCAGCAGCCTACAGACTAGCGGGGTTGGAGATACGCAGTATTTT.

The chain joins TRBV27 to TRBJ1-6; no firm D call. The ends were cut back, 3 bases at V and 4 bases at J, with 4 bases in the middle. Germline loops: CDR1 MNHEY, CDR2 SMNVEV (reference sequence). This CDR3 spans 13 amino acids. Here the CDR3 reads CASSLRYNSPLHF. In nucleotides, the CDR3 is TGTGCCAGCAGTTTGCGGTATAATTCACCCCTCCACTTT.

The chain recombines TRBV27 with TRBJ1-2; D perhaps matches TRBD1 (5 bases). The CDR3 covers 13 residues. Trimming stripped 6 bases from V and 0 bases from J, with 8 bases between. CDR1 and CDR2 from the germline V gene are MNHEY and SMNVEV (reference sequence). The DNA for the CDR3 is TGTGCCAGCAGGGGGCAGGCTAACTATGGCTACACCTTC. Translating it yields CASRGQANYGYTF.

The genes are TRBV7-2 and TRBJ1-5; the match to TRBD1 covers 9 bases. Germline CDR1 and CDR2: SGHTA and FQGNSA. CDR3 length equals 15 residues. J gave up 7 bases and V 1 base, and 5 bases lay outside the gene matches. CDR3 nucleotide sequence: TGTGCCAGCAGCTTAGAACAGGGGGCTAGACAGCCCCAGCATTTT. This codes for CASSLEQGARQPQHF.

The chain employs TRBV25-1 and TRBJ1-1; D possibly corresponds to TRBD1 (5 bases). V was clipped by 1 base and J by 0 bases, with 9 bases between them. The germline gives CDR1 MGHDK, CDR2 SYGVNS. CDR3 length: 15 residues. CDR3 loop: CASSEWGRMNTEAFF. The CDR3 nucleotides are TGTGCCAGCAGTGAATGGGGACGAATGAACACTGAAGCTTTCTTT.

This sequence joins TRBV12-3 or TRBV12-4 and TRBJ2-7; the D gene could be TRBD1 or TRBD2 (5 bases each). The germline V and J ends were trimmed by 3 bases and 6 bases, with 9 bases remaining between them. The CDR3 is 12 amino acids. DNA for the CDR3: TGTGCCAGCAGTTTGGGGGTCCCCGAGCAGTACTTC. Its translation: CASSLGVPEQYF.

The V call is TRBV27, the J call TRBJ1-2; D is perhaps TRBD1 (5 bases). This CDR3 has 14 amino acids. Trimming left V 0 bases short and J 5 bases short, with 10 bases between. Germline CDR1 MNHEY, CDR2 SMNVEV (reference sequence). The DNA for the CDR3 is TGTGCCAGCAGTTTATCAGCGGGACCGTATGGCTACACCTTC. Translated: CASSLSAGPYGYTF.

This chain uses TRBV15 with TRBJ2-2, with a possible D match to TRBD1 (6 bases). The germline gives CDR1 LNHNV, CDR2 YYDKDF (reference sequence). Between the trimmed V and J ends, which lost 3 bases and 5 bases, there was a span of 19 bases. This CDR3 has 17 amino acids. The DNA for the CDR3 is TGTGCCACCAGCAGGAAGGAACCGGGACACTCGACCGGGGAGCTGTTTTTT. Its translation: CATSRKEPGHSTGELFF.